These 19 T cell receptor beta chains were all obtained from the same sample, sequenced in a study of cytomegalovirus exposure and HLA in healthy donors. The protocol was immunoSEQ multiplex PCR, while the TCRdb copy is restricted to in-frame clones and leaves out a portion. The sample records some 140,000 clones, approximately 84% being singletons. The sample was PBMCs. The receptors were sampled from a woman aged 30 to 39 in good health and CMV-seronegative.

This sequence joins TRBV9 and TRBJ1-6, with 7 nucleotides matching TRBD1. J was trimmed by 9 bases and V by 4 bases; bases with no gene match: 10. The CDR3 is 15 amino acids. Germline values: CDR1 SGDLS, CDR2 YYNGEE. CDR3: CASSRRTGDASPLHF. DNA for the CDR3: TGTGCCAGCAGCCGGAGAACAGGGGACGCTTCACCCCTCCACTTT.

This clone was seen a few times. The V call is TRBV5-5, the J call TRBJ1-1; D is uncertain. This CDR3 is 13 amino acids long. Germline assignment: CDR1 SGHKS and CDR2 YYEKEE (reference sequence). The V end was cut by 2 bases, the J end by 1 base, with 6 bases between. The CDR3 bases are TGTGCCAGCAGCTTCACAGAGAACACTGAAGCTTTCTTT. The encoded protein is CASSFTENTEAFF. Based on the CDR3 plus reference TRBV5-5 and TRBJ1-1, the full variable domain is DAGVTQSPTHLIKTRGQQVTLRCSPISGHKSVSWYQQVLGQGPQFIFQYYEKEERGRGNFPDRFSARQFPNYSSELNVNALLLGDSALYLCASSFTENTEAFFGQGTRLTVV.

The J gene is TRBJ2-3, the V gene TRBV10-3; 11 positions match TRBD2. CDR1 ENHRY and CDR2 SYGVKD come from the germline V gene. The CDR3 spans 14 residues. The trim removed 9 bases at V and 7 bases at J, leaving 9 bases unmatched. CDR3 DNA: TGTGCCATTACCCCTAGCGGGGGGATGAATACGCAGTATTTT. Translation: CAITPSGGMNTQYF.

This chain connects TRBV2 to TRBJ2-1, with D unresolved. The V gene's germline CDR1 is SNHLY and CDR2 FYNNEI. Trimming removed 4 bases at V and 5 bases at J, with 9 bases between. This CDR3 has 13 amino acids. The DNA of the CDR3 is TGTGCCAGCAGTGCTATTCGGGACAATGAGCAGTTCTTC. Its protein is CASSAIRDNEQFF.

The chain joins TRBV28 to TRBJ2-7; 9 nucleotides match TRBD1. CDR1 is MDHEN, CDR2 SYDVKM, per germline. CDR3 size: 14 residues. V was clipped by 6 bases and J by 7 bases; unmatched bases: 10. CDR3: CASSLRQGVKEQYF. As DNA, the CDR3 is TGTGCCAGCAGCCTCAGACAGGGGGTGAAAGAGCAGTACTTC. Variable domain in full (rest from reference TRBV28 and TRBJ2-7): DVKVTQSSRYLVKRTGEKVFLECVQDMDHENMFWYRQDPGLGLRLIYFSYDVKMKEKGDIPEGYSVSREKKERFSLILESASTNQTSMYLCASSLRQGVKEQYFGPGTRLTVT.

This clone was picked up a small number of times. The chain has TRBV7-8 and TRBJ1-3; weak D call: TRBD1 (6 bases). Germline V CDR1 and CDR2: SGHVS, FQNEAQ. The CDR3 is 17 amino acids. V dropped 4 bases and J dropped 0 bases, with 16 bases sitting between them. CDR3 residues: CASSSGAGAFSGNTIYF. Here the CDR3 DNA reads TGTGCCAGCAGCTCAGGGGCTGGTGCCTTCTCTGGAAACACCATATATTTT.

V gene TRBV20-1 combines with J gene TRBJ1-1; no firm D call. Deletions cut 3 bases from V and 4 bases from J, with 3 bases between. The V gene's germline CDR1 is DFQATT and CDR2 SNEGSKA (reference sequence). The CDR3 contains 10 residues. In nucleotides, the CDR3 is TGCAGTGCTAGCGGCACTGAAGCTTTCTTT. Protein product: CSASGTEAFF.

This chain uses TRBV19 with TRBJ2-7, with D perhaps matching TRBD1 (6 bases). V shed 5 bases and J shed 6 bases, with 17 bases lying between them. CDR1 is LNHDA and CDR2 is SQIVND in the germline V gene (reference sequence). The CDR3 is 14 residues long. The CDR3 reads CASSGRQAVGEQYF. The CDR3 DNA reads TGTGCCAGTAGTGGCCGACAGGCCGTGGGCGAGCAGTACTTC.

The rearrangement joins TRBV7-2 to TRBJ1-2; 8 nucleotides match TRBD1. The CDR3 runs 14 residues. V gave up 6 bases and J gave up 4 bases; unmatched junction bases: 7. Germline V gene lookup returns CDR1 SGHTA and CDR2 FQGNSA. This CDR3 is CASSLDRGAYGYTF. The CDR3 coding sequence is TGTGCCAGCAGTCTAGACAGGGGCGCCTATGGCTACACCTTC.

This clone appeared a few times. This chain uses TRBV19 with TRBJ1-2, with a weak D call TRBD1 (5 bases). The CDR3 runs 13 residues. Germline-derived CDR1 and CDR2 are LNHDA and SQIVND (reference sequence). V was shortened by 4 bases and J by 4 bases, with 10 bases between the two germline ends. In DNA, the CDR3 is TGTGCCAGTAGTACCGACAGTAGCTATGGCTACACCTTC. Protein sequence: CASSTDSSYGYTF.

CDR3 bases: TGTGCCAGCAGCCAAAGGGGAAGCACAGATACGCAGTATTTT. It encodes CASSQRGSTDTQYF. This chain links TRBV5-4 with TRBJ2-3; TRBD1 is a possible D gene (5 bases). There are 14 residues in the CDR3. CDR1 is SGHNT and CDR2 is YYREEE in the germline V gene (reference sequence). V lost 4 bases, J lost 0 bases, and 9 bases lay in between.

Only a few counts were recorded for this clone. This sequence joins TRBV6-6 and TRBJ2-2; unclear D gene. V dropped 5 bases and J dropped 2 bases, with 9 bases sitting between them. The CDR3 runs 14 residues. Looked up from germline, CDR1 is MNHNY and CDR2 is SVGAGI (reference sequence). The CDR3 DNA reads as TGTGCCAGCAGTCCGCCAGTTAACACCGGGGAGCTGTTTTTT. Translating it yields CASSPPVNTGELFF.

The CDR3 region is CASSRTSGSYEQYF. Written as DNA, the CDR3 is TGCGCCAGCAGCAGGACTAGCGGTTCCTACGAGCAGTACTTC. The chain carries TRBV5-1 and TRBJ2-7; 10 bases map to TRBD2. CDR1 is SGHRS, CDR2 YFSETQ, per germline. The CDR3 is 14 residues long. Trimming removed 4 bases from V and 1 base from J; junction bases left unmatched: 2.

This chain links TRBV28 with TRBJ1-1, with no clear D. The V end lost 3 bases, the J end lost 6 bases, and 14 bases lay between the germline ends. CDR3 length equals 14 residues. Germline V gene sequence: CDR1 MDHEN, CDR2 SYDVKM. This chain's CDR3 is CASSFRSSTSEAFF. CDR3 nucleotide sequence: TGTGCCAGCAGTTTCAGGTCGAGTACTTCTGAAGCTTTCTTT.

The V gene is TRBV2, the J gene TRBJ1-1, with D possibly matching TRBD1 (6 bases). The germline V gene has CDR1 SNHLY and CDR2 FYNNEI. This CDR3 has 14 residues. V was clipped by 7 bases and J by 4 bases, with 16 bases between them. The CDR3 sequence: CASKLSAGVTEAFF. The DNA of the CDR3 is TGTGCCAGCAAATTGTCGGCAGGGGTCACTGAAGCTTTCTTT. Combining the CDR3 with reference TRBV2 and TRBJ1-1 gives the whole variable domain EPEVTQTPSHQVTQMGQEVILRCVPISNHLYFYWYRQILGQKVEFLVSFYNNEISEKSEIFDDQFSVERPDGSNFTLKIRSTKLEDSAMYFCASKLSAGVTEAFFGQGTRLTVV.

The rearrangement links TRBV11-3 to TRBJ2-7, with D maybe TRBD2 (7 bases). With 3 bases removed from V and 4 bases from J, the gap between germline ends came to 10 bases. CDR1 is SGHNT, CDR2 YENEEA, per germline. CDR3 length: 13 amino acids. The CDR3 coding sequence is TGTGCCAGCAGCTTGGGGGGGCCTTACGAGCAGTACTTC. Residues: CASSLGGPYEQYF. The variable domain in full, with the rest retrieved from reference TRBV11-3 and TRBJ2-7, is EAGVVQSPRYKIIEKKQPVAFWCNPISGHNTLYWYLQNLGQGPELLIRYENEEAVDDSQLPKDRFSAERLKGVDSTLKIQPAELGDSAVYLCASSLGGPYEQYFGPGTRLTVT.

The chain is built from TRBV11-1 and TRBJ2-1; the D gene is possibly TRBD2 (6 bases). From germline, CDR1 is SGHAT and CDR2 FQDESV (reference sequence). V lost 2 bases to trimming and J lost 0 bases, with 11 bases between them. The CDR3 has 16 amino acids. CDR3 in amino acids: CASSLTRGSSYNEQFF. DNA for the CDR3: TGTGCCAGCAGCTTAACTCGGGGGAGCTCCTACAATGAGCAGTTCTTC.

This chain connects TRBV9 to TRBJ2-2; D unclear. Germline V gene lookup returns CDR1 SGDLS and CDR2 YYNGEE. This CDR3 comprises 14 residues. Trimming removed 6 bases from V and 1 base from J, with 10 bases in between. Written as DNA, the CDR3 is TGTGCCAGCACCGCGGTTCGGAACACCGGGGAGCTGTTTTTT. It translates to CASTAVRNTGELFF.

J is TRBJ2-7 and V is TRBV7-8; tentatively, D is TRBD1 (5 bases). The ends were cut back, 1 base at V and 3 bases at J, with 13 bases in the middle. Germline-derived CDR1 and CDR2 are SGHVS and FQNEAQ. The CDR3 runs 15 residues. The CDR3 spells CASSLGGAGNYEQYF. The CDR3 bases are TGTGCCAGCAGCTTAGGTGGGGCAGGGAACTACGAGCAGTACTTC. The full variable domain, with the rest looked up from reference TRBV7-8 and TRBJ2-7, is GAGVSQSPRYKVAKRGQDVALRCDPISGHVSLFWYQQALGQGPEFLTYFQNEAQLDKSGLPSDRFFAERPEGSVSTLKIQRTQQEDSAVYLCASSLGGAGNYEQYFGPGTRLTVT.